This T cell receptor beta chain appears in the sequencing data of a study of response to subunit inactivated influenza vaccine. Study results and limitations: It was the authors' suggestion that each seasonal influenza vaccination recruits few new T cells.

This clonotype was recorded many times. Its specificity is not known. One entry per CDR3 protein results from TCRdb running MiXCR on the RT-PCR reads. This sample has 450,000 to 600,000 distinct CDR3 sequences; approximately 15% occur once, and the top ten carry less than 4%. This receptor was identified in a man aged 50-75 years who received an inactivated influenza vaccine. Sequenced here: CD4+ T cells sorted from PBMCs, sampled around 25 months after vaccination.

Here the CDR3 reads CASTNGGGLGTQYF. The CDR3 bases are TGTGCCAGCACCAACGGCGGGGGTTTAGGGACCCAGTACTTC. The chain combines TRBV6-2 or TRBV6-3 with TRBJ2-5, with 7 bases fitting TRBD2. This CDR3 is 14 amino acids long. V was pared by 7 bases and J by 7 bases, with 12 bases of the junction left unmatched. The germline CDR1 and CDR2 sequences are MNHEY and SVGEGT.